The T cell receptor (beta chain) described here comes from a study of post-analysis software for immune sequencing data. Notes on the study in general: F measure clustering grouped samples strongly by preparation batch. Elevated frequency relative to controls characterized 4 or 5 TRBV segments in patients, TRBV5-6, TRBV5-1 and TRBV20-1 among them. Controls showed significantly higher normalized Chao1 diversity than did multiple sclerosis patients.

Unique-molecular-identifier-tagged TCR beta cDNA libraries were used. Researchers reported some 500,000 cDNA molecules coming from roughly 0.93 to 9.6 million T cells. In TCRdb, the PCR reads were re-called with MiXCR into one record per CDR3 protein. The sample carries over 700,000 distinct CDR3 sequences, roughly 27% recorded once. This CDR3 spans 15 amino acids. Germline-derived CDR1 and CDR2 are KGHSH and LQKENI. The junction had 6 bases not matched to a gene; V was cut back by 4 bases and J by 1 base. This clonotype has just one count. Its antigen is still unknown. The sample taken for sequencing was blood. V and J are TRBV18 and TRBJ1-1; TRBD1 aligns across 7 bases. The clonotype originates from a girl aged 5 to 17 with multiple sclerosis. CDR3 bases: TGTGCCAGCTCACTTAGGAGACAGGGGAACACTGAAGCTTTCTTT. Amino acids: CASSLRRQGNTEAFF.